The sequence of this T cell receptor beta chain was determined in a study of T cells in pancreatic ductal adenocarcinoma. This table comes from immunoSEQ multiplex PCR, and its TCRdb copy is limited to in-frame clones, with some not included. Among approximately 16,000 clones listed, around 91% were seen once. Surgery without prior neoadjuvant therapy was the treatment of the selected pancreatic ductal adenocarcinoma patients. Study-wide points: The resected pancreatic cancer cohort was biased toward the minority with early-stage disease.

Concerning this clone: Its antigen remains unknown.

Germline V CDR1 and CDR2: PRHDT, FYEKMQ (reference sequence). The CDR3 consists of 13 residues. V was pared by 5 bases and J by 7 bases, with 15 bases between. The clonotype originates from a human donor with pancreatic ductal adenocarcinoma. The chain has TRBV13 and TRBJ2-7, with D perhaps matching TRBD1 or TRBD2 (5 bases each). Sequenced sample: PBMCs. The DNA for the CDR3 is TGTGCCAGCAGCCTTAGTACAGGCGGGGAGCAGTACTTC. Protein: CASSLSTGGEQYF. The variable domain in full, with the rest retrieved from reference TRBV13 and TRBJ2-7, is AAGVIQSPRHLIKEKRETATLKCYPIPRHDTVYWYQQGPGQDPQFLISFYEKMQSDKGSIPDRFSAQQFSDYHSELNMSSLELGDSALYFCASSLSTGGEQYFGPGTRLTVT.